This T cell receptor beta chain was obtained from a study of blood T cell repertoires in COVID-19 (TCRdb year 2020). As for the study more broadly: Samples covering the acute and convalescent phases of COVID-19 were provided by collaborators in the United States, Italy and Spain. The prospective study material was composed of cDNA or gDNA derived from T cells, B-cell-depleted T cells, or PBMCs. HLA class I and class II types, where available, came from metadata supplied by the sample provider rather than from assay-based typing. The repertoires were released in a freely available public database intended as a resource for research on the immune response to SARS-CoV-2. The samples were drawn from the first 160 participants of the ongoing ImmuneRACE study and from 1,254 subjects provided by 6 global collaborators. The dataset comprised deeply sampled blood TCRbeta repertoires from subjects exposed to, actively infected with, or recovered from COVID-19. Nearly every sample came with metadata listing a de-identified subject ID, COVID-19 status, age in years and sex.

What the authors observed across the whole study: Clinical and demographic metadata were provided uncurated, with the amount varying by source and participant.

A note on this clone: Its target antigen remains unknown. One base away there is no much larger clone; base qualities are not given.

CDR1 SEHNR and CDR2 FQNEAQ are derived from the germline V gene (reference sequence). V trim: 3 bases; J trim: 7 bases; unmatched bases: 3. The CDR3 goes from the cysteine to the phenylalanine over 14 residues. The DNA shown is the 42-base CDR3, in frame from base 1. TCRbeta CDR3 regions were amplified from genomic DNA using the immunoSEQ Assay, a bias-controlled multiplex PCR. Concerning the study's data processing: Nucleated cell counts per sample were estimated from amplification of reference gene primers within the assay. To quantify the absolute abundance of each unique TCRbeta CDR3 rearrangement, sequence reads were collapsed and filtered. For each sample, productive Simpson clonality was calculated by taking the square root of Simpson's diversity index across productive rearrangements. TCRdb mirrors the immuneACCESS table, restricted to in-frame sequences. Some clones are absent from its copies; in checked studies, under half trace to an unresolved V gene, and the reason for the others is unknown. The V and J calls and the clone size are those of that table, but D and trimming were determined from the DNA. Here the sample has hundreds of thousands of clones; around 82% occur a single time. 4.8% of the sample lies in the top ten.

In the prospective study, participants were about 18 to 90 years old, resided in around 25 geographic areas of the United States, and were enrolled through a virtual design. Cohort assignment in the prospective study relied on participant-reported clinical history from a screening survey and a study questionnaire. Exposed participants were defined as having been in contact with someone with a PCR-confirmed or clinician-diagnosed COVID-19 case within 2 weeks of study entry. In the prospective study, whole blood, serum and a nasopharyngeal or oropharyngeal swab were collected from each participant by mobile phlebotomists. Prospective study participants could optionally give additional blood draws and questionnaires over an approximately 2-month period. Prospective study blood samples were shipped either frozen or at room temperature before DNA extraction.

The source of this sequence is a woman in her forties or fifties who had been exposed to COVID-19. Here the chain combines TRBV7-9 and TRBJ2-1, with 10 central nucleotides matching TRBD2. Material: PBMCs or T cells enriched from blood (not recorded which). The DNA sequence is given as TGTGCCAGCAGCTTGGGACTAGCGACTAATGAGCAGTTCTTC. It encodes CASSLGLATNEQFF.